This TCR beta chain derives from a study of early T cells in non-severe SARS-CoV-2 infection. Study observations and caveats: Anti-spike CD8 responses were favored in VDJdb matching, and private and CD4 specificities were missed.

The sample holds many counts of this clonotype. Its antigen remains unknown. TCRdb reprocessed the 5' RACE reads with MiXCR, giving one entry per CDR3 protein. The top ten clones hold 1.1% to 1.5% of a sample with 50,000 to 65,000 distinct CDR3 sequences, under 15% of them seen once. Germline CDR1 and CDR2: SEHNR and FQNEAQ (reference sequence). There are 16 residues in the CDR3. J gave up 1 base and V 4 bases, and 6 bases lay outside the gene matches. The source of this sequence is an adult who was a healthcare worker with PCR-confirmed SARS-CoV-2 infection or an uninfected control (not recorded which). Source material: whole blood. The chain is built from TRBV7-9 and TRBJ1-4; 7 bases are shared with TRBD1. CDR3 loop: CASSSLYRGTNEKLFF. CDR3 sequence (DNA): TGTGCCAGCAGCTCCCTATACAGGGGAACTAATGAAAAACTGTTTTTT.